One and the same sample provided the 17 T cell receptor beta chains below, sequenced in a study of memory CD4+ T cells and cytomegalovirus serostatus. Single viable CD3+CD4+CD8-CD45RO+ cells were sorted as the memory CD4+ T cells. Data came from immunoSEQ multiplex PCR; TCRdb stores just in-frame clones and leaves some out. The data show 35,000 to 55,000 clones, just under 80% seen once. What was sequenced was memory CD4+ T cells from blood. The receptors were sampled from an adult in good health and CMV-seronegative.

The chain has TRBV28 and TRBJ1-5; tentative D call: TRBD1 (6 bases). The V and J ends lost 2 bases and 4 bases respectively, with 18 bases between them. The CDR3 loop spans 17 amino acids. Germline assignment: CDR1 MDHEN and CDR2 SYDVKM. The CDR3 bases are TGTGCCAGCAGTTTAGAAGTATCCAGGGGAGGAAATCAGCCCCAGCATTTT. Protein product: CASSLEVSRGGNQPQHF. Together with reference TRBV28 and TRBJ1-5, the CDR3 gives the full variable domain: DVKVTQSSRYLVKRTGEKVFLECVQDMDHENMFWYRQDPGLGLRLIYFSYDVKMKEKGDIPEGYSVSREKKERFSLILESASTNQTSMYLCASSLEVSRGGNQPQHFGDGTRLSIL.

The chain recombines TRBV5-4 with TRBJ2-7, with 7 bases lining up with TRBD1. The CDR3 spans 15 residues. J was trimmed by 3 bases and V by 0 bases; bases with no gene match: 6. Germline loops: CDR1 SGHNT, CDR2 YYREEE (reference sequence). The DNA of the CDR3 is TGTGCCAGCAGCTTGGAACAGGGGTACGGCTACGAGCAGTACTTC. This sequence encodes CASSLEQGYGYEQYF.

The CDR3 reads CASRRGGLNTEAFF. CDR3 DNA: TGCGCCAGCCGCCGAGGGGGCCTAAACACTGAAGCTTTCTTT. The chain employs TRBV4-1 and TRBJ1-1, with TRBD1 matching 7 bases. The germline V gene has CDR1 MGHRA and CDR2 YSYEKL. CDR3 length: 14 amino acids. The V segment lost 8 bases and the J segment 2 bases; nucleotides outside the gene matches: 8.

A single count supports this clone. The chain links TRBV28 to TRBJ1-2, with D hard to call. Trimming pared 4 bases from V and 7 bases from J, leaving 16 bases between. CDR1 and CDR2 from the germline V gene are MDHEN and SYDVKM. CDR3 length: 14 amino acids. CDR3 protein: CASSWTALPSGYTF. CDR3 nucleotides: TGTGCCAGCAGTTGGACCGCTCTCCCTAGTGGCTACACCTTC.

This clone was observed a few times. The rearrangement links TRBV7-2 to TRBJ1-2; 11 positions match TRBD1. In germline, CDR1 is SGHTA, CDR2 FQGNSA. V shed 6 bases, J shed 2 bases, and the junction held 8 bases outside the gene matches. The CDR3 length is 16 residues. Written as DNA, the CDR3 is TGTGCCAGCAGGGGAAGGGGGACAGGGGGAAACTATGGCTACACCTTC. As protein: CASRGRGTGGNYGYTF.

This chain connects TRBV6-5 to TRBJ1-2; the D gene is possibly TRBD1 (5 bases). Germline values: CDR1 MNHEY, CDR2 SVGAGI. The V gene lost 6 bases and the J gene lost 5 bases, with 13 bases spanning the gap. This CDR3 has 13 residues. This CDR3 reads CASSDGGNYGYTF. As DNA, the CDR3 is TGTGCCAGCAGCGACGGGGGAAATTATGGCTACACCTTC.

V usage is TRBV19 and J usage is TRBJ1-5, with a tentative D call TRBD1 (5 bases). Deletions cut 6 bases from V and 1 base from J, with 13 bases between. This CDR3 comprises 15 residues. Germline values: CDR1 LNHDA, CDR2 SQIVND (reference sequence). This CDR3 reads CASSPKGESNQPQHF. CDR3 sequence (DNA): TGTGCCAGTAGCCCTAAAGGGGAAAGCAATCAGCCCCAGCATTTT.

The gene calls are TRBV28 and TRBJ2-1; the D is unclear. CDR1 and CDR2 from the germline V gene are MDHEN and SYDVKM. The CDR3 spans 14 residues. Trimming removed 7 bases at V and 7 bases at J, with 17 bases between. The CDR3 sequence: CASIGPQLMNEQFF. CDR3 sequence (DNA): TGTGCCAGCATTGGGCCCCAGCTGATGAATGAGCAGTTCTTC.

The chain joins TRBV4-3 to TRBJ2-5, with 8 bases lining up with TRBD1. The J call is in doubt because the DNA end fits TRBJ2-7 better. The CDR3 contains 15 residues. Per the germline V gene, CDR1 is LGHNA and CDR2 is YSLEER. CDR3 sequence reads: CASSQAGTGPYEQYF. DNA for the CDR3: TGCGCCAGCAGCCAGGCCGGGACAGGCCCTTACGAGCAGTACTTC.

The chain is built from TRBV2 and TRBJ1-2, with D tentatively TRBD1 (5 bases). Germline V gene sequence: CDR1 SNHLY, CDR2 FYNNEI. Trimming cost V 7 bases and J 5 bases, with 11 bases left between them. This CDR3 spans 12 amino acids. The CDR3 reads CASTGTGYGYTF. CDR3 nucleotide sequence: TGTGCCAGCACCGGCACAGGTTATGGCTACACCTTC.

This chain uses TRBV11-2 with TRBJ2-3; 12 bases line up with TRBD2. This CDR3 region has 18 residues. Germline CDR1 is SGHAT and CDR2 is FQNNGV. Trimming at V came to 1 base and at J to 7 bases, leaving 12 bases not matched to a gene. The chain's CDR3 is CASSLGMPSGGAGYTQYF. CDR3 nucleotides: TGTGCCAGCAGCTTAGGGATGCCTAGCGGGGGGGCGGGGTATACGCAGTATTTT.

The chain employs TRBV2 and TRBJ2-6, with D maybe TRBD1 (6 bases). Germline CDR1 SNHLY, CDR2 FYNNEI. The CDR3 runs 16 residues. V was clipped by 2 bases and J by 2 bases, with 10 bases between them. The CDR3 DNA reads as TGTGCCAGCAGTGAAATGGGGGCCCCTGGGGCCAACGTCCTGACTTTC. It yields the protein CASSEMGAPGANVLTF. Full variable domain (missing parts from reference TRBV2 and TRBJ2-6): EPEVTQTPSHQVTQMGQEVILRCVPISNHLYFYWYRQILGQKVEFLVSFYNNEISEKSEIFDDQFSVERPDGSNFTLKIRSTKLEDSAMYFCASSEMGAPGANVLTFGAGSRLTVL.

CDR3 coding DNA: TGTGCCAGCAGCTTAAGGGCGGCTAGCGGGGTACAAGAGACCCAGTACTTC. Its translation is CASSLRAASGVQETQYF. The genes are TRBV7-2 and TRBJ2-5, with 9 bases that match TRBD2. The V segment lost 2 bases and the J segment 2 bases; nucleotides outside the gene matches: 9. CDR3 size: 17 residues. Germline V gives CDR1 SGHTA, CDR2 FQGNSA.

The J gene is TRBJ1-5, the V gene TRBV6-1, with a weak D call TRBD1 (6 bases). V gave up 4 bases and J gave up 3 bases, with 13 bases separating them. Germline V gene data show CDR1 as MNHNS and CDR2 as SASEGT. This CDR3 spans 15 amino acids. In DNA form, the CDR3 reads TGTGCCAGCAGTGCTCCGGGACACCCCAATCAGCCCCAGCATTTT. The encoded protein is CASSAPGHPNQPQHF.

The rearrangement links TRBV4-3 to TRBJ1-4; D ambiguous. The length of the CDR3 is 13 residues. V was clipped by 4 bases and J by 6 bases, with 9 bases between them. From germline, CDR1 is LGHNA and CDR2 YSLEER. For the CDR3, the DNA is TGCGCCAGCAGCCCGGAAAGGGATGAAAAACTGTTTTTT. It yields the protein CASSPERDEKLFF.

The chain combines TRBV11-3 with TRBJ1-1; no reliable D call. The CDR3 contains 13 residues. Germline V CDR1 and CDR2: SGHNT, YENEEA. V was shortened by 5 bases and J by 2 bases, with 9 bases between the two germline ends. CDR3 residues: CASSPRHNTEAFF. CDR3 bases: TGTGCCAGCAGCCCCCGACATAACACTGAAGCTTTCTTT.

The gene calls are TRBV13 and TRBJ1-2, with no clear D. The germline V gene encodes CDR1 PRHDT and CDR2 FYEKMQ (reference sequence). V was clipped by 0 bases and J by 1 base, with 12 bases between them. The CDR3 is made up of 16 amino acids. The DNA of the CDR3 is TGTGCCAGCAGCTTAGGTTGGCAGGTCCTTAACTATGGCTACACCTTC. Its translation is CASSLGWQVLNYGYTF.